This T cell receptor (beta chain) is drawn from a study of shared T cell receptors in the human thymus listed by TCRdb under 2021. Describing the broader study: The study examined how self-reactive, shared T-cell receptor alpha chains are generated in the human thymus.

Library creation used the immunoSEQ multiplex PCR assay. This is the immuneACCESS table as TCRdb keeps it, with only in-frame sequences that have V and J called. A part of the clones is gone; compared with another copy, unresolved V genes explain less than half, and the rest is unexplained. This sample is represented by some 400,000 clones; more than 85% of them were singletons. The ten largest clones take up approximately 0.02% of the sample. In the germline V gene (reference sequence), CDR1 corresponds to SGHNT and CDR2 to YYREEE. The germline ends are 9 bases apart after V is trimmed by 0 bases and J by 0 bases. Reading from cysteine to phenylalanine, the CDR3 counts 15 amino acids. CDR3 DNA is the only sequence kept; it has 45 bases, read in frame from the first base. Turning to this clone: Its antigen remains undetermined. Per-base qualities were not stored, and no clone one base away is much larger.

The sequence derives from a human donor. The sequence joins TRBV5-4 to TRBJ1-2; TRBD1 is perhaps the D gene, given 6 matching bases. The sequenced sample consisted of thymocytes. The CDR3 region: CASSLGTATNYGYTF. The DNA reads TGTGCCAGCAGCTTGGGGACAGCTACTAACTATGGCTACACCTTC.